Listed below are T cell receptor beta chains from one sample, sequenced in a study of blood T cell repertoires in COVID-19. The protocol was immunoSEQ multiplex PCR, while the TCRdb copy is restricted to in-frame clones and leaves out a portion. This table holds about 210,000 clones, around 82% found once. Sequencing input: peripheral blood. The receptors come from a woman in her seventies with acute or convalescent COVID-19. Both conserved end residues are part of each CDR3. The order of the fields is V gene, J gene, CDR3 protein.

TRBV9	TRBJ2-3	CASSVRSGASTDTQYF
TRBV2	TRBJ2-3	CASSLRDRYYTDTQYF
TRBV5-1	TRBJ2-5	CASSLGFQGQETQYF
TRBV6-2/TRBV6-3	TRBJ2-1	CASSSQGAQMDEQFF
TRBV6-9	TRBJ1-2	CASSYFRGMCYGYTF
TRBV27	TRBJ1-1	CASSLGGSAAEAFF
TRBV5-1	TRBJ2-3	CASSLYPGRTDTQYF
TRBV18	TRBJ1-5	CASSPGTGDQPQHF
TRBV9	TRBJ2-3	CASSVGASGGWDTQYF
TRBV4-2	TRBJ2-3	CASSYTSGGAIDTQYF
TRBV2	TRBJ1-5	CASRGVGGPQHF
TRBV27	TRBJ1-2	CASSSHSGVGGYTF
TRBV11-2	TRBJ2-7	CASSLGAGGPEEQYF
TRBV7-2	TRBJ1-1	CASSQQAGMDTEAFF
TRBV9	TRBJ2-5	CASSPRVGSGETQYF
TRBV9	TRBJ1-4	CASSVGRGMESEKLFF
TRBV12-3/TRBV12-4	TRBJ2-1	CASGGLINEQFF